Listed below are T cell receptor beta chains from one sample, sequenced in a study of CD8 T cells in Susac syndrome. One entry per CDR3 protein, called by TCRdb with MiXCR from the immunoSEQ multiplex PCR reads. The sample has roughly 28,000 distinct CDR3 sequences, approximately 94% seen once. Input material: CD8+ T cells from PBMCs. These receptors all stem from a human donor in good health. CDR3s include the opening cysteine and the closing phenylalanine or tryptophan. Fields, in order: V gene, clone size, D gene, CDR3 protein. A D gene is named only where the DNA matches it firmly. Not all rows give a size; the values are once, few, many and, for expanded clones, a class.

TRBV27 | NA | NA | CASSLYGANTEAFF
TRBV2 | NA | NA | CASRAIPGRSEQYF
TRBV12-3/TRBV12-4 | NA | TRBD1 | CASSWGTGAYEQYF
TRBV27 | NA | NA | CASPPVLDNEQFF
TRBV6-2/TRBV6-3 | NA | TRBD2 | CASSRREGRGGRDEQFF
TRBV12-3/TRBV12-4 | NA | TRBD1 | CASSFGQGSYGYTF
TRBV6-5 | NA | TRBD1 | CASSYNSGTGRGYEQYF
TRBV29-1 | NA | TRBD1 | CSVKGQGNTEAFF
TRBV4-3 | NA | NA | CASSHPQEGSTYNEQFF
TRBV27 | NA | TRBD1 | CASSPIRTGEMIAFTEAFF
TRBV12-3/TRBV12-4 | NA | NA | CASSANRAGELFF
TRBV5-4 | NA | NA | CASSLGTGLYSYEQYF
TRBV6-5 | NA | NA | CASRGGANYGYTF
TRBV9 | NA | NA | CASSASPQDSGNTIYF
TRBV6-5 | NA | NA | CASSYSGATSIF
TRBV7-9 | NA | NA | CASSARDTLSGNTIYF
TRBV20-1 | NA | TRBD1 | CSARDQTGANTEAFF
TRBV4-2 | NA | NA | CASSQDLYNEQFF
TRBV23-1 | NA | TRBD1 | CASSQTQGLGTGHFSNQPQHF
TRBV11-2 | NA | NA | CASSLGRATTEAFF
TRBV6-2/TRBV6-3 | NA | NA | CASNTFRGVNTEAFF
TRBV4-3 | NA | NA | CASSQDITATYGYTF
TRBV14 | NA | NA | CASSQTRNQPQHF
TRBV4-3 | once | NA | CASSQDVEIAEQYF
TRBV19 | NA | NA | CASSIMRLMFF
TRBV10-3 | NA | NA | CAIEDSQGYNEQFF
TRBV7-2 | NA | NA | CASSLKFDGVGYTF
TRBV7-9 | NA | NA | CASSLEQGGNQPQHF
TRBV7-9 | NA | TRBD1 | CASSSGQGTYNEQFF
TRBV12-3/TRBV12-4 | NA | NA | CASSLMGSNYGYTF
TRBV5-1 | NA | NA | CASSLTGNGETQYF